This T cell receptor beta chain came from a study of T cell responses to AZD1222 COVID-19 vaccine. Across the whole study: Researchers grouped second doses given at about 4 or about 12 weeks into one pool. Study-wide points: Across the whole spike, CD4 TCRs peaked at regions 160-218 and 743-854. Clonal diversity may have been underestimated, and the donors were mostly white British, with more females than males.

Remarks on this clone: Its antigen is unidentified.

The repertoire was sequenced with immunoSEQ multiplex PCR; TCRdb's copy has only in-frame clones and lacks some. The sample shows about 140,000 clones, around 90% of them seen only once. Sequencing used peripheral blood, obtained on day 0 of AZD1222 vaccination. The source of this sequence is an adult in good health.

The CDR3 DNA follows: TGTGCCAGCAGCTTATCGATGGGGCGCATCGGTGAAGCTTTCTTT. Translated, it gives CASSLSMGRIGEAFF. The genes are TRBV11-2 and TRBJ1-1, with a weak D call TRBD1 (5 bases). CDR1 and CDR2 (germline): SGHAT, FQNNGV. The CDR3 runs to 15 residues. V lost 2 bases to trimming and J lost 7 bases, with 17 bases between them.